The entry below describes one T cell receptor (beta chain). The antigen remains undetermined. These data are taken from a study of CD8 T cells in ankylosing spondylitis. Overall study results and limits: Typical of ankylosing spondylitis blood, it appeared, was a TCR beta motif of under 10 highly homologous variants. CD8+ by phenotype, disease-linked clones were relatively rare in peripheral blood. It was reported that disease-linked clones were significantly enriched in matched ankylosing spondylitis synovial fluid.

The authors made TCR beta libraries by quantitative 5'-RACE with molecular barcodes. TCRdb processed the 5' RACE reads anew with MiXCR; each CDR3 protein has one entry. This sample has 200,000 to 250,000 distinct CDR3 sequences; around 20% occur once, and the top ten carry about 44%. Germline V CDR1 and CDR2: PRHDT, FYEKMQ (reference sequence). The CDR3 totals 12 residues. Trimming took 5 bases from V and 4 from J, leaving 8 bases between them. This receptor was identified in a male donor with ankylosing spondylitis. Sequenced sample: blood, either unsorted or a sorted T cell fraction (not recorded which). The chain uses TRBV13 and TRBJ2-5; D call uncertain. The CDR3 spells CASSPDGETQYF. The CDR3, as DNA: TGTGCCAGCAGCCCGGACGGAGAGACCCAGTACTTC.